This paragraph covers one TCR beta chain sequence. The antigen remains unidentified. Here immunoSEQ multiplex PCR was the method, and the copy in TCRdb shows in-frame clones only, minus some. The sample includes tens of thousands of clones, approximately 97% seen only once; the top ten take 0.031%. The CDR3 consists of 15 residues. Germline assignment: CDR1 SGHRS and CDR2 YFSETQ. With V trimmed by 0 bases and J by 2 bases, 2 bases remained unmatched. This entry belongs to a study of siplizumab effects on memory and regulatory T cells. Overall study results and limits: An assignable naive or memory phenotype was lacking in roughly 80-96% of proliferating CD4+ or CD8+ clones. Most alloreactive clones went unmapped to unstimulated subsets; only a minor fraction mapped. Naive T cells apparently outstripped memory cells in diversity and seemed major alloresponse contributors. Relative to controls at roughly 28%, mappable alloreactive CD4+ clones exhibited a mean Treg-derived proportion of approximately 62% with siplizumab.

The source is a human donor in good health. The chain joins TRBV5-1 to TRBJ2-7, with TRBD1 identical over 10 bases. The sequenced sample was naive CD4+ T cells sorted from blood. The CDR3 protein is CASSLGDRGTYEQYF. Here the CDR3 DNA reads TGCGCCAGCAGCTTGGGGGACAGGGGAACCTACGAGCAGTACTTC.